Sequencing of this TCR beta chain was carried out in a study of patients and donors after allogeneic stem cell transplantation. TCRdb re-called the RT-PCR reads through MiXCR, storing one row per CDR3 protein. The sample lists 800,000 to 1,000,000 distinct CDR3 sequences, more than 15% occurring once. This clonotype was counted only a few times. The sequenced sample consisted of blood, either unsorted or a sorted T cell fraction (not recorded which). The sequence came from a human donor who was either an allogeneic HSCT recipient or a stem cell or donor lymphocyte infusion donor (not recorded which). It is not recorded whose cells these are; they may come from a transplant donor.

The CDR3 nucleotides read TGCAGTGCTAGACGAACGGACAGGGTAACTAATGAAAAACTGTTTTTT. Translated: CSARRTDRVTNEKLFF. The chain is built from TRBV20-1 and TRBJ1-4, with 8 bases aligning to TRBD1. This CDR3 spans 16 amino acids. The V gene end was trimmed by 2 bases and the J gene end by 1 base; junction bases not matched to a gene: 6. Germline V gives CDR1 DFQATT, CDR2 SNEGSKA (reference sequence).